A single sample gave rise to the 4 T cell receptor beta chains below, sequenced in a study of blood T cell repertoires in COVID-19. TCRdb keeps only in-frame clones here, not all; method: immunoSEQ multiplex PCR. The data contain approximately 140,000 clones, roughly 82% of them singletons. The sequencing input was peripheral blood. These TCRs come from a man in his 70s with acute or convalescent COVID-19.

The V gene is TRBV10-1, the J gene TRBJ2-2, with 11 bases aligning to TRBD2. The CDR3 has 17 amino acids. Looked up from germline, CDR1 is WNHNN and CDR2 is SYGVQD (reference sequence). J was trimmed by 6 bases and V by 5 bases; bases with no gene match: 11. The CDR3 loop is CASSFSQLAGVSGELFF. CDR3 sequence (DNA): TGCGCCAGCAGTTTCTCCCAACTAGCGGGAGTGTCCGGGGAGCTGTTTTTT.

This chain uses TRBV3-1 (or the pseudogene TRBV3-2) with TRBJ1-2; D is uncertain. The CDR3 length is 11 residues. The germline V gene encodes CDR1 LGHDT and CDR2 YNNKEL (reference sequence). The germline V and J ends were trimmed by 3 bases and 8 bases, with 7 bases remaining between them. CDR3 nucleotides: TGTGCCAGCAGCCAGGGCCGGGGCTACACCTTC. This sequence encodes CASSQGRGYTF.

This clone was seen a single time. The J gene is TRBJ2-3, the V gene TRBV3-1 (or the pseudogene TRBV3-2), with 10 nucleotides matching TRBD2. The CDR3 is 18 amino acids. Per germline, CDR1 LGHDT and CDR2 YNNKEL (reference sequence). The J segment lost 4 bases and the V segment lost 2 bases, leaving 12 bases of the junction unmatched. CDR3 DNA: TGTGCCAGCAGCCAAAGTGGAGCGGGGGGGCCATCAGCAGATACGCAGTATTTT. Encoded protein: CASSQSGAGGPSADTQYF.

This chain connects TRBV10-3 to TRBJ1-5; 8 nucleotides align to TRBD1. Trimming at V came to 2 bases and at J to 6 bases, leaving 3 bases not matched to a gene. Per germline, CDR1 ENHRY and CDR2 SYGVKD. This CDR3 comprises 14 residues. The CDR3 nucleotides read TGTGCCATCAGTGAGGGACAGGGTATTCAGCCCCAGCATTTT. Residues: CAISEGQGIQPQHF.